The 16 T cell receptor beta chains reported below all come from one sample, sequenced in a study of OX40 agonist ivuxolimab in advanced cancers. The repertoire was sequenced with immunoSEQ multiplex PCR; TCRdb's copy has only in-frame clones and lacks some. The data contain about 61,000 clones, approximately 77% of them singletons. The sample here was CD4+ or CD8+ T cells sorted from blood, taken in a trial of the OX40 agonist ivuxolimab. All receptors come from an adult with an advanced solid tumor such as melanoma, head and neck, liver or kidney cancer.

The genes are TRBV6-1 and TRBJ1-2, with D unresolved. The germline gives CDR1 MNHNS, CDR2 SASEGT. This CDR3 comprises 15 residues. With 5 bases removed from V and 4 bases from J, the gap between germline ends came to 17 bases. The CDR3 here is CASSRTRKLRYGYTF. CDR3 in DNA: TGTGCCAGCAGTCGAACCCGTAAGCTCCGCTATGGCTACACCTTC.

CDR3 in amino acids: CAWSNTGGGRGSTDTQYF. The CDR3 DNA reads as TGTGCCTGGAGCAACACCGGGGGCGGGAGGGGCAGCACAGATACGCAGTATTTT. This rearrangement joins TRBV30 to TRBJ2-3; 9 bases map to TRBD2. There are 18 residues in the CDR3. After removal of 3 bases from V and 0 bases from J, the junction contained 13 bases not matched to a gene. Looked up from germline, CDR1 is GTSNPN and CDR2 is SVGIG (reference sequence). Drawing the rest from reference TRBV30 and TRBJ2-3, the complete variable domain is SQTIHQWPATLVQPVGSPLSLECTVEGTSNPNLYWYRQAAGRGLQLLFYSVGIGQISSEVPQNLSASRPQDRQFILSSKKLLLSDSGFYLCAWSNTGGGRGSTDTQYFGPGTRLTVL.

The V call is TRBV18, the J call TRBJ1-2, with D uncertain. The CDR3 contains 16 residues. Trimming took 2 bases from V and 4 from J, leaving 17 bases between them. Per the germline V gene, CDR1 is KGHSH and CDR2 is LQKENI. The CDR3 reads CASSPGDLSLLYGYTF. The CDR3 DNA follows: TGTGCCAGCTCACCAGGTGATCTTTCGCTCCTCTATGGCTACACCTTC.

For this clone: Other DNA sequences in this sample translate to the same CDR3. The chain uses TRBV7-2 and TRBJ2-7; D remains ambiguous. The V gene's germline CDR1 is SGHTA and CDR2 FQGNSA. The V gene lost 4 bases and the J gene lost 6 bases, with 16 bases spanning the gap. CDR3 length equals 14 residues. The CDR3 DNA follows: TGTGCCAGCAGCTCGACGCCGGGCTTAGTCGAGCAGTACTTC. The encoded protein is CASSSTPGLVEQYF.

The J gene is TRBJ1-2, the V gene TRBV30, with D possibly being TRBD1 (6 bases). V lost 3 bases to trimming and J lost 8 bases, with 13 bases between them. The CDR3 runs to 12 residues. Germline CDR1 GTSNPN, CDR2 SVGIG (reference sequence). CDR3 nucleotides: TGTGCCTGGAGGGCAGGGGTCGGAGGCTACACCTTC. Translating it yields CAWRAGVGGYTF.

The rearrangement uses TRBV6-5 and TRBJ2-7; 7 bases fit TRBD1. After removal of 7 bases from V and 6 bases from J, the junction contained 12 bases not matched to a gene. CDR1 is MNHEY and CDR2 is SVGAGI in the germline V gene. The CDR3 totals 14 residues. CDR3 sequence (DNA): TGTGCCAGCAAGAGGGGGCTGGAGAGTAGCGAGCAGTACTTC. Translating gives CASKRGLESSEQYF.

The chain has TRBV4-1 and TRBJ1-1; a possible D gene is TRBD1 (5 bases). The CDR3 loop spans 15 amino acids. Per the germline V gene, CDR1 is MGHRA and CDR2 is YSYEKL. With 7 bases removed from V and 5 bases from J, the gap between germline ends came to 20 bases. CDR3 in DNA: TGCGCCAGCACCCCCGGCCGAGGGGAGGGAACTGAAGCTTTCTTT. Translating it yields CASTPGRGEGTEAFF.

V gene TRBV2 combines with J gene TRBJ1-5, with TRBD1 matching over 8 bases. CDR1 SNHLY and CDR2 FYNNEI come from the germline V gene. The CDR3 spans 14 residues. The V gene end was trimmed by 5 bases and the J gene end by 4 bases; junction bases not matched to a gene: 4. The CDR3 loop reads CASSFRTGNQPQHF. The CDR3 DNA follows: TGTGCCAGCAGTTTTCGGACAGGGAATCAGCCCCAGCATTTT.

The chain joins TRBV14 to TRBJ2-1, with TRBD2 identical over 8 bases. Losses at the gene ends were 4 bases for V and 3 bases for J; bases not matched to a gene: 8. The CDR3 runs to 16 residues. CDR1 and CDR2 (germline): SGHDN, FVKESK. The CDR3 is CASSRETSADYNEQFF. The CDR3 DNA reads as TGTGCCAGCAGCCGAGAGACTAGCGCCGACTACAATGAGCAGTTCTTC.

This rearrangement joins TRBV2 to TRBJ2-7; 9 bases match TRBD2. This CDR3 contains 15 residues. After removal of 8 bases from V and 5 bases from J, the junction contained 13 bases not matched to a gene. Germline lookup yields CDR1 SNHLY and CDR2 FYNNEI. CDR3 sequence: CASAVDSGSADEQYF. The DNA of the CDR3 is TGTGCCAGCGCCGTCGATAGCGGGAGTGCCGACGAGCAGTACTTC.

The CDR3 is CASSSDRVSYNEQFF. The CDR3 DNA reads TGTGCCAGCAGCTCGGACAGGGTCTCCTACAATGAGCAGTTCTTC. V and J are TRBV27 and TRBJ2-1, with TRBD1 matching 8 bases. This CDR3 contains 15 residues. Germline V lookup: CDR1 MNHEY, CDR2 SMNVEV (reference sequence). V shed 6 bases, J shed 0 bases, and the junction held 4 bases outside the gene matches.

The chain employs TRBV10-3 and TRBJ1-2, with D tentatively TRBD1 (5 bases). CDR1 and CDR2 (germline): ENHRY, SYGVKD. The length of the CDR3 is 18 residues. Trimming left V 0 bases short and J 1 base short, with 18 bases between. This CDR3 is CAISESRVGTDDNYGYTF. The DNA for the CDR3 is TGTGCCATCAGTGAGTCGAGGGTTGGGACTGATGATAACTATGGCTACACCTTC.

The chain has TRBV10-3 and TRBJ2-7, with 8 bases that match TRBD1. The germline V gene encodes CDR1 ENHRY and CDR2 SYGVKD. J lost 2 bases, V lost 3 bases, and 6 bases had no gene match. The CDR3 extends over 15 amino acids. Written as DNA, the CDR3 is TGTGCCATCAGTGAACCAGGGGGCTCCACCTACGAGCAGTACTTC. Its protein product is CAISEPGGSTYEQYF.

This sequence joins TRBV6-1 and TRBJ2-7; 11 bases line up with TRBD1. Germline assignment: CDR1 MNHNS and CDR2 SASEGT. CDR3 length: 14 amino acids. The trim removed 8 bases at V and 3 bases at J, leaving 6 bases unmatched. The CDR3 loop reads CASERDRGGYEQYF. CDR3 sequence (DNA): TGTGCCAGCGAGCGGGACAGGGGGGGCTACGAGCAGTACTTC.

The chain uses TRBV6-5 and TRBJ1-2; no clear D. This CDR3 has 13 amino acids. Germline V gene data show CDR1 as MNHEY and CDR2 as SVGAGI. V was clipped by 4 bases and J by 0 bases, with 6 bases between them. Here the CDR3 reads CASSSLANYGYTF. The CDR3 region has the DNA TGTGCCAGCAGTTCCCTAGCTAACTATGGCTACACCTTC.

The chain has TRBV7-8 and TRBJ2-1; 7 bases fit TRBD2. Germline CDR1 and CDR2: SGHVS and FQNEAQ. J lost 2 bases, V lost 1 base, and 2 bases had no gene match. This CDR3 spans 15 amino acids. The CDR3, as DNA: TGTGCCAGCAGCTTAGGGGAGGGTCCCTACAATGAGCAGTTCTTC. The encoded protein is CASSLGEGPYNEQFF.